This T cell receptor (beta chain) was sequenced during a study of Siglec-9 on CD8 T cells in melanoma (dated 2019 in TCRdb). In terms of the full investigation: The study examined the expression of Siglec-9 on CD8+ T cells and how Siglec-9 regulates T cells within the melanoma tumor microenvironment.

Via the germline V gene (reference sequence), CDR1 is MNHEY and CDR2 SMNVEV. The CDR3 numbers 15 residues from cysteine through phenylalanine. This entry keeps only the CDR3 DNA: 45 bases, framed from base 1. V loses 6 bases at its end and J loses 6 bases; junction bases beyond the gene matches: 12. Receptors were amplified or captured by the immunoSEQ multiplex PCR assay. TCRdb stores this immuneACCESS table with in-frame sequences only. Part of the clones is absent; in the studies checked, under half of the shortfall reflects unresolved V genes, and no reason is known for the rest. Here the sample has more than 30,000 clones; 84% occur a single time. The ten largest clonotypes hold approximately 2% of the sample. With regard to this clone: What this receptor recognizes is not known. No much larger clone is present one base from it, and per-base qualities are unavailable.

Overall study results and their limits: Siglec-9 was reported to mark and regulate an effector memory CD8+ T-cell subset that appeared to accumulate within melanoma tumors.

The rearranged segments are TRBV27 and TRBJ2-7; a stretch of 9 junction bases matches TRBD1. This receptor was identified in a human donor in good health. The sample was Siglec-9- CD8+ T cells sorted from blood. In light of the paper, this sample's cell subset or site label describes: CD8 T cells lacking Siglec-9. The nucleotide sequence reads TGTGCCAGCAGCTATACCGGGACAGGGCTGGTCGAGCAGTACTTC. This translates into CASSYTGTGLVEQYF.